The clone carrying this TCR beta chain has just one count. Antigen specificity is unknown. TCRdb's table, derived via immunoSEQ multiplex PCR, lists solely in-frame clones and lacks some. The table records more than 250,000 clones, about 92% of them present only once. V was clipped by 3 bases and J by 1 base; unmatched bases: 7. This CDR3 contains 16 residues. Per the germline V gene, CDR1 is SEHNR and CDR2 is FQNEAQ (reference sequence). The entry originates in a study of cytomegalovirus exposure and HLA in healthy donors. On the study more broadly: It was reported in a later analysis that the same platform had been used for the 90 to 150 validation repertoires as for the roughly 650 first-cohort repertoires.

The donors were members of the roughly 120-subject validation cohort (separate from the approximately 670-subject first cohort). General study findings and limits: TCR beta chains numbering some 160 were designated cytomegalovirus-associated. Later, an analysis found that TCR clusters from the first cohort tended to co-occur in the 90 to 150 validation repertoires.

This rearrangement joins TRBV7-9 to TRBJ2-3; TRBD1 aligns across 7 bases. This receptor was identified in a woman aged 25 to 45 in good health and CMV-seronegative. Material for sequencing was PBMCs. CDR3: CASSFLGGAGTDTQYF. The CDR3 coding sequence is TGTGCCAGCAGCTTTCTAGGGGGCGCAGGCACAGATACGCAGTATTTT.